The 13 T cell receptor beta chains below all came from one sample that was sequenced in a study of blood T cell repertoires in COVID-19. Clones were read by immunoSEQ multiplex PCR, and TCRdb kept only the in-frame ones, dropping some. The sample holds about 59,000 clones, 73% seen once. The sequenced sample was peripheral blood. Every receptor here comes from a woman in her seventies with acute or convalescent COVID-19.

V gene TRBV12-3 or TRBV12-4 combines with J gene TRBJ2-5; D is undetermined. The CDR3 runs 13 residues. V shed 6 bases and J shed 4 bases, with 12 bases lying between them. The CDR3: CASSHAAGETQYF. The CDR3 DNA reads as TGTGCCAGCAGCCATGCGGCCGGAGAGACCCAGTACTTC.

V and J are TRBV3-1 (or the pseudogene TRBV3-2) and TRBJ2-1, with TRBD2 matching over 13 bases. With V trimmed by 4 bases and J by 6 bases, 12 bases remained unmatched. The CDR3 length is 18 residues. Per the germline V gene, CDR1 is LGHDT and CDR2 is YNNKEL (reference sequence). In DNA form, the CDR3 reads TGTGCCAGCAGCCCTTGGACTAGCGGGGGCCCCGGCGGCAATGAGCAGTTCTTC. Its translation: CASSPWTSGGPGGNEQFF.

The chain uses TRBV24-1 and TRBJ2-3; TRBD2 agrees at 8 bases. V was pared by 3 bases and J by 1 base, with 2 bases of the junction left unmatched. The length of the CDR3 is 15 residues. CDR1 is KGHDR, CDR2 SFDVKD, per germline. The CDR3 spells CATSDTGGGTDTQYF. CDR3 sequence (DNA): TGTGCCACCAGTGATACCGGGGGGGGCACAGATACGCAGTATTTT.

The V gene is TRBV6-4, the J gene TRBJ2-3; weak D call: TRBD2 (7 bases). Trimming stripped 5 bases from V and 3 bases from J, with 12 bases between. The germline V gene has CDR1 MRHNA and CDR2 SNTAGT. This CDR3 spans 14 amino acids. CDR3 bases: TGTGCCAGCAGTCTGGGGGGGCCAACAGATACGCAGTATTTT. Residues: CASSLGGPTDTQYF.

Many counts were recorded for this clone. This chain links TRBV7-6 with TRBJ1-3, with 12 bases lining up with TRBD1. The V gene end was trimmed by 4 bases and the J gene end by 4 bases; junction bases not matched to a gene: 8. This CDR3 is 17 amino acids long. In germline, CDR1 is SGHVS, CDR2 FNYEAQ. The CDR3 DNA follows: TGTGCCAGCAGCTCCATCCGGGACAGGGGGCGAGGAAACACCATATATTTT. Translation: CASSSIRDRGRGNTIYF. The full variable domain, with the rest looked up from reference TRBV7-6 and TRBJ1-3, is GAGVSQSPRYKVTKRGQDVALRCDPISGHVSLYWYRQALGQGPEFLTYFNYEAQQDKSGLPNDRFSAERPEGSISTLTIQRTEQRDSAMYRCASSSIRDRGRGNTIYFGEGSWLTVV.

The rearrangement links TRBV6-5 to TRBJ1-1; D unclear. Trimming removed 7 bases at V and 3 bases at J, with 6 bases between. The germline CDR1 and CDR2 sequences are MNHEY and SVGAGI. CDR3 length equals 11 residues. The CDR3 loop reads CASTSYTEAFF. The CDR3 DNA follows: TGTGCCAGCACTTCGTACACTGAAGCTTTCTTT.

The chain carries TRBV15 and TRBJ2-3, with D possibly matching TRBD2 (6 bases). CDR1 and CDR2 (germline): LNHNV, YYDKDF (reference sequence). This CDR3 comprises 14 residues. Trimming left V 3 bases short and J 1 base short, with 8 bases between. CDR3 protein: CATSRGEGTDTQYF. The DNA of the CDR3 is TGTGCCACCAGCAGGGGGGAGGGCACAGATACGCAGTATTTT.

The chain's CDR3 is CASSQRPGTGFYEQYF. In DNA form, the CDR3 reads TGTGCCAGCAGCCAACGTCCCGGGACAGGGTTCTACGAGCAGTACTTC. The V call is TRBV14, the J call TRBJ2-7; TRBD1 agrees at 9 bases. The CDR3 is made up of 16 amino acids. V lost 2 bases and J lost 3; bases outside the gene matches: 8. Germline-derived CDR1 and CDR2 are SGHDN and FVKESK.

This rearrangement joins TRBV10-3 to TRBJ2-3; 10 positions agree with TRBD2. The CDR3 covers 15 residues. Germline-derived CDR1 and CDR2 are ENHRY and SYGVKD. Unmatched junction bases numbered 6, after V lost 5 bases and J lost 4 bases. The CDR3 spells CAISFSGGLSDTQYF. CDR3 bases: TGTGCCATCAGTTTTAGCGGGGGGTTGTCAGATACGCAGTATTTT.

The CDR3 reads CASSDSSGGPSTDTQYF. In nucleotides, the CDR3 is TGCGCCAGCAGTGACTCTAGCGGGGGGCCCTCCACAGATACGCAGTATTTT. The chain links TRBV10-2 to TRBJ2-3; 11 nucleotides agree with TRBD2. Germline V gene sequence: CDR1 WSHSY, CDR2 SAAADI. V was clipped by 3 bases and J by 2 bases; unmatched bases: 7. This CDR3 is 17 amino acids long.

The CDR3 is CASTMTVSTDTQYF. The CDR3 nucleotides are TGTGCCAGTACCATGACAGTTAGCACAGATACGCAGTATTTT. This chain joins TRBV19 and TRBJ2-3; D might be TRBD1 (5 bases). V gave up 7 bases and J gave up 0 bases, with 11 bases separating them. Germline V gives CDR1 LNHDA, CDR2 SQIVND (reference sequence). The CDR3 has 14 residues. The full variable domain, in which reference TRBV19 and TRBJ2-3 provide the parts outside the CDR3, is DGGITQSPKYLFRKEGQNVTLSCEQNLNHDAMYWYRQDPGQGLRLIYYSQIVNDFQKGDIAEGYSVSREKKESFPLTVTSAQKNPTAFYLCASTMTVSTDTQYFGPGTRLTVL.

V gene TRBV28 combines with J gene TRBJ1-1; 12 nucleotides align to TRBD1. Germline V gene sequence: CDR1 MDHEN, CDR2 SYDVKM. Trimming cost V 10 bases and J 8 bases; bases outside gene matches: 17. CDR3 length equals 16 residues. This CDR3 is CATGITPGTGGKEAFF. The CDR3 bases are TGTGCCACCGGGATCACCCCCGGGACAGGGGGCAAAGAAGCTTTCTTT. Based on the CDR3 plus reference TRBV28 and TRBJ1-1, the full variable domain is DVKVTQSSRYLVKRTGEKVFLECVQDMDHENMFWYRQDPGLGLRLIYFSYDVKMKEKGDIPEGYSVSREKKERFSLILESASTNQTSMYLCATGITPGTGGKEAFFGQGTRLTVV.

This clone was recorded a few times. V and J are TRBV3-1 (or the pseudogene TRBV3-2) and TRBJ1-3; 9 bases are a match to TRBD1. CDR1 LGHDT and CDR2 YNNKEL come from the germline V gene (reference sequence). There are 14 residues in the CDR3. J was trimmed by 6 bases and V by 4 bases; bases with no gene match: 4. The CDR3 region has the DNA TGTGCCAGCAGCCCCGGGACAGGGAAAAACACCATATATTTT. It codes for CASSPGTGKNTIYF.